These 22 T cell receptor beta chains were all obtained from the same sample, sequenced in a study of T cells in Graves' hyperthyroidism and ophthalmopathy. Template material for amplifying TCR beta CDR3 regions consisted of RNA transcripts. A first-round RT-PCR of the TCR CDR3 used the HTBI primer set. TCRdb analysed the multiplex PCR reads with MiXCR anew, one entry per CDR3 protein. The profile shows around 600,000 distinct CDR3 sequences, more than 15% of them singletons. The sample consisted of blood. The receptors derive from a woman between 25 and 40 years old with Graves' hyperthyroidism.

CDR3 sequence reads: CASSSQIQYGYTF. The CDR3 region has the DNA TGTGCCAGCAGCTCCCAGATACAATATGGCTACACCTTC. The chain has TRBV7-2 and TRBJ1-2, with D uncertain. Per germline, CDR1 SGHTA and CDR2 FQGNSA. The length of the CDR3 is 13 residues. V gave up 4 bases and J gave up 5 bases, with 11 bases separating them.

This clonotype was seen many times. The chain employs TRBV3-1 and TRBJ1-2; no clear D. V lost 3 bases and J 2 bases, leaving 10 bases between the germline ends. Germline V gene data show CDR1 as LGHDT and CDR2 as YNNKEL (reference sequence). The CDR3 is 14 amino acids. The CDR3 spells CASSQTRTNYGYTF. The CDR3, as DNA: TGTGCCAGCAGCCAGACAAGGACGAACTATGGCTACACCTTC.

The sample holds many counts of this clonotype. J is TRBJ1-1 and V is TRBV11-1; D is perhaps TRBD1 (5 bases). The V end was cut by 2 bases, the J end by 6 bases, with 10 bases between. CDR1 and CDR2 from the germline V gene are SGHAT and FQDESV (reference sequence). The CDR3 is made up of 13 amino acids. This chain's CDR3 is CASSLRRTPEAFF. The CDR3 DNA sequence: TGTGCCAGCAGCTTAAGGCGGACACCTGAAGCTTTCTTT. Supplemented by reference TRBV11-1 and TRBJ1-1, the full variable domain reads EAEVAQSPRYKITEKSQAVAFWCDPISGHATLYWYRQILGQGPELLVQFQDESVVDDSQLPKDRFSAERLKGVDSTLKIQPAELGDSAMYLCASSLRRTPEAFFGQGTRLTVV.

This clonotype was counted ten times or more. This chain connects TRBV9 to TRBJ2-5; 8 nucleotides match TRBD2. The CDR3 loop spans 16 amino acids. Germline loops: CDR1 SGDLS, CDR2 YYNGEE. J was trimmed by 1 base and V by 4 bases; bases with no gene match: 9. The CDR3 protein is CASSPSTSGLQETQYF. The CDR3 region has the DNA TGTGCCAGCAGCCCTTCTACTAGCGGACTCCAAGAGACCCAGTACTTC.

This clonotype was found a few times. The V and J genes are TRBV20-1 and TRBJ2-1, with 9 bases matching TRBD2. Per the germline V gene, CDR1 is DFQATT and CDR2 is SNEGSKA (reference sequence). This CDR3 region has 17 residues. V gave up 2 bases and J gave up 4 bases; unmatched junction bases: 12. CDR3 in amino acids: CSARPPGGLATYNEQFF. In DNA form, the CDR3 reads TGCAGTGCTAGACCTCCCGGGGGACTAGCCACTTACAATGAGCAGTTCTTC.

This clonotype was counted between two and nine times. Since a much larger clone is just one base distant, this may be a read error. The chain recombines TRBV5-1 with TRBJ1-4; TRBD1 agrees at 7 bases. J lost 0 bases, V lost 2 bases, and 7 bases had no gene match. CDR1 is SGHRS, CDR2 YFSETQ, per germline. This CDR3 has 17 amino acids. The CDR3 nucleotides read TGCGCCAGCAGCTTTGACAGGGAGGGCGCAACTAATGAAAAACTGTTTTTT. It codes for CASSFDREGATNEKLFF.

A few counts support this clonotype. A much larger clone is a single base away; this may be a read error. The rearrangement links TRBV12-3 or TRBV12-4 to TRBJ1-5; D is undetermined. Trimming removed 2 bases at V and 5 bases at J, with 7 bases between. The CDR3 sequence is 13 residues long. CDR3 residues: CASSLNRHQPQHF. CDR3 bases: TGTGCCAGCAGTTTAAACAGACATCAGCCCCAGCATTTT.

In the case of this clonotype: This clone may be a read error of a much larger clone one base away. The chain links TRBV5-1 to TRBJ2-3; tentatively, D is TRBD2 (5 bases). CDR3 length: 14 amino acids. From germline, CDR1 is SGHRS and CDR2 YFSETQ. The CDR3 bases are TGCGCCAGCAGCTTGGAGGCTATGGGAGATATGCAGTATTTT. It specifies CASSLEAMGDMQYF.

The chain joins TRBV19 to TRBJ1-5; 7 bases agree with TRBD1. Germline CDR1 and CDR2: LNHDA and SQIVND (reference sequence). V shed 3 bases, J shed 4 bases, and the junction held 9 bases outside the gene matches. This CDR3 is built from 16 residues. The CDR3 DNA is TGTGCCAGTAGTATCGGTTTGGCGGGACAGAATCAGCCCCAGCATTTT. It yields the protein CASSIGLAGQNQPQHF.

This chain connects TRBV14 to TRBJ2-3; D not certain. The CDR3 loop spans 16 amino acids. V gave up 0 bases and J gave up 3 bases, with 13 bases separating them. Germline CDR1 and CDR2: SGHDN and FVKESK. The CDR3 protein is CASSQEVLVGTDTQYF. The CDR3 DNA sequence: TGTGCCAGCAGCCAAGAGGTGTTAGTCGGGACAGATACGCAGTATTTT.

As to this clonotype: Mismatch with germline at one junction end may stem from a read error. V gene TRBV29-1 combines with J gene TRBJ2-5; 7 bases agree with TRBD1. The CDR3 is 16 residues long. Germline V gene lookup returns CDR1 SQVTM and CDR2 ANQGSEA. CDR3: CGVQDTTGRSQETQYF. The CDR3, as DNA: TGCGGCGTCCAAGACACGACAGGGAGATCCCAAGAGACCCAGTACTTC.

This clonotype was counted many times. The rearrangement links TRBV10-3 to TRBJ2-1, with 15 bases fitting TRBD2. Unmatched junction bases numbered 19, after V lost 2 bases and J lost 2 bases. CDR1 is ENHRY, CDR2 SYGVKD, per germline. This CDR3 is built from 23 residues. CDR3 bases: TGTGCCATCAGTGAGCCAAGCAGGACTAGCGGGAGGGCCTACGCCTCTGCCTACAATGAGCAGTTCTTC. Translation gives CAISEPSRTSGRAYASAYNEQFF.

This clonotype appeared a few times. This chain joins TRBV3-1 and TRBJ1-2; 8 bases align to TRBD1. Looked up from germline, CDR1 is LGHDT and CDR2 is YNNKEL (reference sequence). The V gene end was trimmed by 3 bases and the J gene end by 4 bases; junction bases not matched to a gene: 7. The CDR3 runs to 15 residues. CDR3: CASSHSGGPGYGYTF. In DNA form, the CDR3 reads TGTGCCAGCAGCCACTCAGGGGGCCCTGGCTATGGCTACACCTTC.

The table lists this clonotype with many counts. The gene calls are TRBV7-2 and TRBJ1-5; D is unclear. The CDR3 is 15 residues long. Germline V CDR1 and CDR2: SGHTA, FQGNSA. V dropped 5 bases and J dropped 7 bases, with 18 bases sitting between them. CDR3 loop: CASSPDGFPRQPQHF. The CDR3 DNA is TGTGCCAGCAGCCCTGACGGGTTCCCACGGCAGCCCCAGCATTTT.

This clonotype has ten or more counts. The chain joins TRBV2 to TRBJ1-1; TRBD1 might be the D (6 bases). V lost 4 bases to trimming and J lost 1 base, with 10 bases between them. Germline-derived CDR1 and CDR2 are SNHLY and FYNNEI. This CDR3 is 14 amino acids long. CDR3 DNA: TGTGCCAGCAGTGCCGGGACACAGAACACTGAAGCTTTCTTT. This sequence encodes CASSAGTQNTEAFF.

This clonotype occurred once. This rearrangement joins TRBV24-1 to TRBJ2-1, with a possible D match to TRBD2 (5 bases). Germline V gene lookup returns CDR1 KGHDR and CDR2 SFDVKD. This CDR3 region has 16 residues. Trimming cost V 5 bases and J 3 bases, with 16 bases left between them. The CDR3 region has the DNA TGTGCCACCAGTGCCCGCAGAGGGCTTCGCTACAATGAGCAGTTCTTC. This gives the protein CATSARRGLRYNEQFF.

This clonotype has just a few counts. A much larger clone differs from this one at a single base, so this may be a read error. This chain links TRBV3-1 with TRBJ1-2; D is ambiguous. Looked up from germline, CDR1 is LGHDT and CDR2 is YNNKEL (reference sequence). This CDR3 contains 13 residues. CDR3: CASCQGQHYGYTF. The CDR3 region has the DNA TGTGCCAGCTGCCAAGGGCAGCATTATGGCTACACCTTC.

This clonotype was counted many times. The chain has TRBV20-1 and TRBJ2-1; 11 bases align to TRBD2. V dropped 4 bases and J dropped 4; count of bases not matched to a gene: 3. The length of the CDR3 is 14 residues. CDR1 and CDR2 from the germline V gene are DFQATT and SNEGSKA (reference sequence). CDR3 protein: CSATGLAVYNEQFF. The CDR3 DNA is TGCAGTGCTACGGGACTAGCGGTGTACAATGAGCAGTTCTTC.

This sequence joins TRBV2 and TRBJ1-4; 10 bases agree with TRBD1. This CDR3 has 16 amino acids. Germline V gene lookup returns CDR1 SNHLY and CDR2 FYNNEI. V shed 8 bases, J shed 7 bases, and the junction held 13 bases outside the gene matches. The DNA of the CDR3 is TGTGCCAGCCGTGGGACAGGGGAGACACAAAGTGAAAAACTGTTTTTT. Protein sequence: CASRGTGETQSEKLFF.

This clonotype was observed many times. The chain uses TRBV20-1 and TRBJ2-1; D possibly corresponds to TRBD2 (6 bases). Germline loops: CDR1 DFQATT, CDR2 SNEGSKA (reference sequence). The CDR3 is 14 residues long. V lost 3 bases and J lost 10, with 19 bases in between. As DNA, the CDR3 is TGCAGTGCTAGGGCTAGCGAGAATTTACGCGAGCAGTTCTTC. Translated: CSARASENLREQFF.

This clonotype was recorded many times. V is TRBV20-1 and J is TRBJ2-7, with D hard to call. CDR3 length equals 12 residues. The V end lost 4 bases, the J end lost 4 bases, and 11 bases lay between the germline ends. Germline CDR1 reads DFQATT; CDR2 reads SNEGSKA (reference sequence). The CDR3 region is CSANKQGYEQYF. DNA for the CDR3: TGCAGTGCTAATAAGCAAGGGTACGAGCAGTACTTC.

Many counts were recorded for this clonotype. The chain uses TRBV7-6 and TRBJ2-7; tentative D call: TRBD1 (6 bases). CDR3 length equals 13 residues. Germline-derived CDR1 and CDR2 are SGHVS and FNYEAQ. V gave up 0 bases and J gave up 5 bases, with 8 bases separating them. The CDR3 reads CASSLADRHEQYF. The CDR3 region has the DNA TGTGCCAGCAGCTTAGCCGACAGGCACGAGCAGTACTTC.